This T cell receptor beta chain is drawn from a study of cytomegalovirus exposure and HLA in healthy donors listed by TCRdb under 2017. Some background on the complete study: An earlier analysis of roughly 570 of the donors reported 250 to 300 Gb of sequence data and 117 million unique TCR beta sequences obtained from around 180 million T cells. High-throughput TCR immunosequencing, statistical association of individual TCRs with disease status, and machine learning were combined to predict cytomegalovirus infection status. The number of typed donors differed by locus: 629-630 for A, B, C, DRB1 and DQB1; some 500 for DQA1; around 610 for DPA1; and approximately 450 for DPB1. Among the 398 genotyped donors, around 79% belonged to the genetic ancestry cluster associated with self-reported Caucasian donors. HLA typing included class I and class II loci at four-digit resolution. Approximately 310 gigabases of sequencing data and 78 million or so unique TCR sequences were included in an early release covering several hundred HLA-typed donors. Donor age, sex, ethnicity and CMV serostatus were collected together with the repertoire data. Along with the roughly 700-subject first cohort, a separate validation cohort of approximately 110 different subjects was used. Genome-wide SNP genotypes for about 65% of the 666 donors were used in a later genetic analysis, which treated that subset as a discovery cohort. In an earlier analysis of 550 to 700 of the donors, high-throughput TCR beta sequencing was used to judge whether each TCR beta V gene segment behaved as functional or pseudogenic. In a later analysis, previously published TCR beta repertoires from fewer than 750 donors were re-analyzed and high-resolution HLA genotyping was added so that TCR occurrence patterns could be studied. Among about 410 genotyped donors of the cohort, an average of roughly 230,000 unique TCR beta nucleotide sequences was sequenced per donor, of which 15% to 20% were non-productive. All discovery cohort repertoires had been generated on a single sequencing platform. Rather than drawing on any new phenotypic data, the later analysis identified candidate immune exposures from TCR beta sequences and the way those sequences occurred across donors. Using immunosequencing, the study profiled T cell repertoires from 666 subjects and related those repertoires to cytomegalovirus serostatus. Five DR-DQ haplotypes were treated as single units for association and clustering because of strong linkage in the cohort. The study aimed to test whether cataloging public T cell receptors could reveal signatures of past pathogen exposure. Broad study findings and their caveats: In a later analysis, TCR association rates were found to vary across HLA loci, with the most associated TCRs seen for DRB1 alleles and the fewest for HLA-C alleles. An association between a missense DCLRE1C variant and V-gene and J-gene trimming of TCR beta chains was found in a later genetic analysis and replicated in an independent cohort. The classifier was reported to diagnose cytomegalovirus status with high specificity and sensitivity in both the original and validation cohorts. The authors suggested that the approach could potentially be extended to other disease states and immunological phenotypes. A few of the identified cytomegalovirus-associated TCR beta chains were confirmed in vitro to be specific for cytomegalovirus antigens. Across donors, most TCR sequences were observed very rarely, whereas some public TCRs were present in many individuals. Sequencing depth was assumed to be roughly uniform across donors in the presence/absence analyses, though that assumption may not hold. In a later analysis, HLA-associated TCR beta chains showed more clonal expansion and lower generation probabilities than non-associated chains that were equally common. Assigning TCR associations to individual alleles was difficult when HLA alleles, especially DR and DQ, strongly co-occurred. Correlated functional status among segregating V segments might reflect linkage disequilibrium, but an unknown experimental factor could not be ruled out. Around 16 rarely observed V segments, including chromosome 9 orphons, were excluded from the earlier analysis of about 610 of the donors because counts were too low. In the study, some 160 TCR beta chains were listed as associated with cytomegalovirus. A later genetic analysis reported fewer N-insertions in productive TCRs among donors in an Asian-associated ancestry cluster than the roughly 620-donor mean. For the cohort, immune exposure information was limited to CMV serostatus. The cohort was sequenced for TCR beta chains only, and without alpha or paired-chain data the features that could be detected were limited. In an earlier analysis of 587 of the donors, most TCR beta V segments appeared in productive rearrangements about 87% or about 30% of the time, broadly matching IMGT annotations. A cluster of highly shared sequence variants was judged likely to be a technical artifact of the sequencing pipeline. At a false discovery rate of 0.05, a later analysis linked 16,951 TCR beta sequences to specific HLA alleles. Because HLA typing was missing for some donors at each locus, association tests included only the typed subset. A further reported finding was that TCR beta sequences accurately predicted the HLA-A and HLA-B alleles for most subjects in the first cohort. A later analysis reported that several top co-occurrence clusters appeared linked to parvovirus B19, influenza, CMV and Epstein-Barr virus. The 87-base-pair reads could not distinguish some IMGT-functional V segments, including TRBV6-2 and TRBV6-3, so those segments were excluded. A later analysis found that most CMV-associated TCR beta chains appeared HLA-restricted, with HLA associations seemingly driven largely by CMV exposure.

Library generation was performed with the immunoSEQ multiplex PCR assay. For the multiplex PCR, a mixture combining 60 forward primers for TCR Vbeta segments and 13 reverse primers for TCR Jbeta segments was used. Amplification of the CDR3 region of rearranged TCR beta genes was performed with a multiplex PCR assay on genomic DNA. On the Illumina HiSeq System, the amplified TCR beta libraries were sequenced as 87-base-pair reads. Regarding the original processing steps: Across the 670 or so repertoires, a later analysis counted tens of millions of unique TCR beta chains, some 11 million of which were shared by at least two donors. To remove PCR and sequencing errors, raw reads were error-corrected and collapsed into unique sequences using a nearest-neighbor algorithm that merged closely related sequences. V, D and J gene segments were assigned by aligning CDR3 sequences to IMGT reference sequences. For a sequence to be retained, a match of at least six nucleotides was required to both a V gene segment and a J gene segment. Rearrangements were called productive when the CDR3 lacked stop codons and stayed in frame with V and J; all others were non-productive. CDR3 was defined according to IMGT convention as the region running from the second conserved V-encoded cysteine to the conserved J-encoded phenylalanine. The earlier analysis of 587 of the donors excluded any sequence lacking an unambiguous match to a single V gene segment. In an earlier analysis of several hundred of the donors, V segments were called functional above 56.7% productive rearrangements and were called segregating when the between-donor standard deviation exceeded 5%. To diagnose cytomegalovirus status from the catalog of TCR beta chain sequences, a statistical classification framework was built. In a later analysis, TCR nucleotide sequences were compared against IMGT/GENE-DB human TR gene sequences so that V and J genes could be assigned. A later analysis assigned CDR3 sequences and most-parsimonious VDJ recombination scenarios with the TCRdist pipeline. In a later analysis, each TCR beta chain was defined by its CDR3 amino acid sequence together with its V-gene family, and reads lacking a unique V-gene family were excluded. As a way to deal with suspected cross-contamination and a sequencing artifact, a later analysis dropped 450 to 700 nucleotide sequences that were highly shared and had low generation probability. In a later analysis, a clonal expansion index for each public chain was calculated from normalized within-repertoire ranks of inferred template counts. Generation probabilities in a later analysis came from a VDJ recombination model fitted to out-of-frame rearrangements, and those results were checked against IGoR. Hypergeometric tests were used in a later analysis to score TCR-TCR, TCR-HLA and TCR-CMV co-occurrence, with a repertoire-size bias correction applied to the TCR pairs. To estimate false discovery rates, a later analysis permuted the HLA or CMV assignments 20 times. In a later analysis, co-occurring TCRs were grouped with DBSCAN, and TCRdist sequence similarity was added when clustering was performed within HLA-allele-positive subsets. For co-occurrence clustering, repertoires with fewer than 30,000 or more than 120,000 public chains were excluded, along with roughly five repertoires with anomalous nucleotide sharing. Sourced from immuneACCESS, this table was stored by TCRdb with only in-frame sequences that have V and J called. A share of the clones is absent; for the studies checked, an unresolved V gene accounts for under half, and the remainder has no known explanation. V and J calls and clone size are copied from that table; D and trimming were computed from the DNA. The sample has about 120,000 clones on record, over 65% of them singletons. In total, the top ten clones hold approximately 8.5% of the sample.

The cohort comprised under 700 healthy bone marrow donors. All cohort members were sampled while nominally healthy, although unrecorded immune exposures were likely present. The donor was CMV seropositive and was included in the group of 250 to 300 seropositive cohort members. A peripheral blood sample was provided by each donor, and peripheral blood mononuclear cells were used for TCR beta sequencing. The Qiagen DNeasy Blood Extraction Kit was used to extract genomic DNA from the blood cell samples. The junction carries 12 bases between V and J, which are trimmed by 3 bases and 4 bases respectively. The CDR3 has 15 amino acids, counting the end cysteine and phenylalanine. Kept here is only the CDR3 DNA, which spans 45 bases and is read in frame from base 1. The germline V gene supplies CDR1 SNHLY and CDR2 FYNNEI. As for this clone: Its target antigen remains unknown. No qualities accompany the bases; no much larger clone lies one base away.

Recombination connected TRBV2 to TRBJ2-2, and perhaps TRBD1 as D gene, on 6 matching bases. The material sequenced was PBMCs. The source is a middle-aged woman in good health and CMV-seropositive. For the CDR3, the sequence is CASSEQQGSTGELFF. DNA sequence: TGTGCCAGCAGTGAGCAGCAGGGGAGCACCGGGGAGCTGTTTTTT.